The rows below give T cell receptor beta chains drawn from one sample of a study of tumor and adjacent non-tumor tissue in lung cancer. TCRdb re-called the multiplex PCR reads with MiXCR, one entry per CDR3 protein. The table has approximately 80,000 distinct CDR3 sequences, about 82% seen once. Sequencing was performed on distant non-tumor lung tissue. The source of these receptors is a man in his 60s with non-small cell lung cancer. Both conserved end residues are part of each CDR3. The D gene is left open where the match is weak. A clone size is listed for some rows: how often the clone was seen (once, few, many), or a class if it is expanded.

V	J	D	size	CDR3	DNA
TRBV20-1	TRBJ1-5	-	-	CSASTGGDQPLHF	TGCAGTGCCAGTACGGGGGGAGATCAGCCCCTGCATTTT
TRBV11-3	TRBJ2-5	TRBD1	-	CDTSKTDREETQYF	TGTGACACCAGCAAAACGGACAGGGAAGAGACCCAGTACTTC
TRBV6-5	TRBJ1-5	TRBD1	-	CASSYNGQGSRPHHF	TGTGCCAGCAGTTACAATGGACAGGGTAGTCGGCCCCATCATTTT
TRBV5-4	TRBJ2-2	-	once	CASSLDGQRQSNTGELFF	TGTGCCAGCAGCTTGGATGGTCAACGGCAATCGAACACCGGGGAGCTGTTTTTT
TRBV11-3	TRBJ1-1	-	-	CTSSSHGRQTDVFF	TGTACCAGCAGCTCGCACGGTCGGCAGACTGATGTTTTCTTT
TRBV7-2	TRBJ2-3	TRBD2	-	CASSPSGATGTQYF	TGTGCCAGCAGCCCTAGCGGGGCCACAGGTACGCAGTATTTT
TRBV20-1	TRBJ2-5	TRBD2	-	CGTAPGLASETQYF	TGCGGTACTGCCCCGGGACTAGCGTCGGAGACCCAGTACTTC
TRBV11-2	TRBJ1-2	-	-	CASNSLLMGCYTF	TGTGCCAGCAACTCATTACTGATGGGGTGCTACACCTTC
TRBV12-3/TRBV12-4	TRBJ1-5	-	-	CASSFSKNQPQHF	TGTGCCAGCAGTTTCTCTAAAAATCAGCCCCAGCATTTT
TRBV20-1	TRBJ1-1	TRBD1	many	CSAKTDRGTEAFF	TGCAGTGCTAAAACCGACAGGGGCACTGAAGCTTTCTTT